The clone carrying this TCR beta chain has a count of ten or more. Its antigen remains unknown. The time point was: sample taken at primary tumor resection. Sequencing of whole RNA from tumor, nontumor lung or frozen PBMC involved no sorting. The donors comprised around 72 untreated early-stage non-small cell lung cancer patients. The presence of a unique molecular identifier marked each TCR cDNA molecule. MiXCR, applied by TCRdb to the 5' RACE reads, yields one record per CDR3 protein. The sample consists of roughly 17,000 distinct CDR3 sequences, about 20% of them appearing once. Trimming shortened V by 8 bases and J by 1 base, and 15 bases separated the two germline ends. CDR1 and CDR2 (germline): MDHEN, SYDVKM. The CDR3 length is 15 residues. These data belong to a study of spatial heterogeneity in lung cancer. Study context: For the average unique TCR and UMI combination, more than eight occurrences appeared in raw reads. Study-wide points: Blood carried ubiquitous expanded tumor TCRs more at resection than follow-up.

The sequenced sample was PBMCs, obtained at surgery. This TCR came from a female donor with early-stage non-small cell lung cancer. This chain joins TRBV28 and TRBJ2-4; unclear D gene. The CDR3 reads CASCAQPLAKNIQYF. In DNA form, the CDR3 reads TGTGCCAGCTGTGCGCAACCTCTGGCCAAAAACATTCAGTACTTC.